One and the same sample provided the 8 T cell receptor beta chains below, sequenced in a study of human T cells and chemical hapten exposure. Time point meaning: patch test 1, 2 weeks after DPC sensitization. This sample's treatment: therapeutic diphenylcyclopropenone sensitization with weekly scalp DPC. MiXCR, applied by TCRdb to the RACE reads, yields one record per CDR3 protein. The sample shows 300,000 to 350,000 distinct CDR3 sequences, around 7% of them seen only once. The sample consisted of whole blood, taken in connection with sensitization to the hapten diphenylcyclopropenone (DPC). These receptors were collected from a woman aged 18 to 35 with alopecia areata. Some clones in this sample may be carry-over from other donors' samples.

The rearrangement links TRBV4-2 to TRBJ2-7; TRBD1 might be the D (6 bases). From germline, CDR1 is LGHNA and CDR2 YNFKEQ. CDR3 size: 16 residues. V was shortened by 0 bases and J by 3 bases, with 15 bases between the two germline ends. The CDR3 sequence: CASSQERQGPFYEQYF. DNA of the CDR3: TGTGCCAGCAGCCAAGAACGTCAGGGGCCCTTCTACGAGCAGTACTTC.

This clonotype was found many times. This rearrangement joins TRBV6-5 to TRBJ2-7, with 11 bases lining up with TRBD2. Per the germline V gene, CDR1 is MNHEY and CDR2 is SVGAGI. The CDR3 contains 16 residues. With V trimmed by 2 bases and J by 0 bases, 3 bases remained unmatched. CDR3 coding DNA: TGTGCCAGCAGTTACGGTACTAGCGGGGGCTCCTACGAGCAGTACTTC. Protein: CASSYGTSGGSYEQYF.

In DNA, the CDR3 is TGTGCCATCAGTGACAGGGGGCGGGGAGATACGCAGTATTTT. It is translated as CAISDRGRGDTQYF. The chain carries TRBV10-3 and TRBJ2-3; TRBD1 agrees at 8 bases. Unmatched junction bases numbered 4, after V lost 3 bases and J lost 5 bases. This CDR3 has 14 amino acids. Germline lookup yields CDR1 ENHRY and CDR2 SYGVKD.

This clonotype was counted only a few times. Here the CDR3 reads CASSQEASQDEAFF. The CDR3 coding sequence is TGCGCCAGCAGCCAAGAGGCGTCTCAAGATGAAGCTTTCTTT. The chain links TRBV4-3 to TRBJ1-1; D gene unclear. The V and J ends lost 0 bases and 7 bases respectively, with 12 bases between them. The CDR3 is 14 residues long. Germline V CDR1 and CDR2: LGHNA, YSLEER.

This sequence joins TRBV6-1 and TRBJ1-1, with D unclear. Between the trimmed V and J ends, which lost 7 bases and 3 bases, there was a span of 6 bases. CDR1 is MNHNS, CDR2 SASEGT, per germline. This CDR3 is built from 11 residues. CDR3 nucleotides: TGTGCCAGCATGGTTTACACTGAAGCTTTCTTT. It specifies CASMVYTEAFF.

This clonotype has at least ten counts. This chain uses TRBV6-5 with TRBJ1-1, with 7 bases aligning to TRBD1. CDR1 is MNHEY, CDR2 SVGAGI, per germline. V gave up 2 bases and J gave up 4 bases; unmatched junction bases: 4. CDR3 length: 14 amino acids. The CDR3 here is CASSYLTGSTEAFF. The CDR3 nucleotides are TGTGCCAGCAGTTACCTGACAGGGTCCACTGAAGCTTTCTTT.

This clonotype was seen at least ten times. CDR3: CASSQEAPGATNTGELFF. For the CDR3, the DNA is TGTGCCAGCAGCCAAGAGGCCCCGGGGGCCACGAACACCGGGGAGCTGTTTTTT. The chain couples TRBV4-2 to TRBJ2-2, with D perhaps assigned TRBD1 or TRBD2 (6 bases each). The V gene's germline CDR1 is LGHNA and CDR2 YNFKEQ. The CDR3 is 18 amino acids. Trimming shortened V by 0 bases and J by 0 bases, and 14 bases separated the two germline ends.

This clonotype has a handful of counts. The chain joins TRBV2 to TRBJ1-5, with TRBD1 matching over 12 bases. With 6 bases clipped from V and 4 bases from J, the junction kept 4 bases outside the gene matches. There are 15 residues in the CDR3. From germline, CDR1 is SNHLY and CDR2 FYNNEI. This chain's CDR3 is CASRGTGGPNQPQHF. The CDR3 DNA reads TGTGCCAGCAGGGGGACAGGGGGCCCTAATCAGCCCCAGCATTTT.